Shown below are 19 T cell receptor beta chains from a single sample sequenced in a study of beta chain features in type 1 diabetes. Of the isolated RNA, all was reverse transcribed, and so the sequenced material was expressed TCRB transcripts. The protocol was immunoSEQ multiplex PCR, while the TCRdb copy is restricted to in-frame clones and leaves out a portion. Of 200,000 to 250,000 clones listed, 9.6% were seen once; the top ten hold around 0.037%. The sequenced sample was naive CD4+ T cells from blood. These receptors were obtained from a woman aged 18-30 years in good health.

The chain is built from TRBV4-2 and TRBJ2-1, with 7 bases fitting TRBD2. The CDR3 has 18 residues. Looked up from germline, CDR1 is LGHNA and CDR2 is YNFKEQ. After removal of 3 bases from V and 4 bases from J, the junction contained 15 bases not matched to a gene. The CDR3 sequence: CASSQAGGFGGSYNEQFF. The CDR3 nucleotides are TGTGCCAGCAGCCAGGCCGGGGGGTTCGGGGGGTCTTACAATGAGCAGTTCTTC.

This clone was counted only a few times. Other DNA sequences within the sample encode an identical CDR3. The rearrangement joins TRBV5-1 to TRBJ1-2; 7 nucleotides agree with TRBD1. The CDR3 contains 14 residues. Trimming at V came to 2 bases and at J to 2 bases, leaving 3 bases not matched to a gene. Germline loops: CDR1 SGHRS, CDR2 YFSETQ. The CDR3 bases are TGCGCCAGCAGCTTACAGGGGACCAACTATGGCTACACCTTC. Protein sequence: CASSLQGTNYGYTF. The full variable domain, in which reference TRBV5-1 and TRBJ1-2 provide the parts outside the CDR3, is KAGVTQTPRYLIKTRGQQVTLSCSPISGHRSVSWYQQTPGQGLQFLFEYFSETQRNKGNFPGRFSGRQFSNSRSEMNVSTLELGDSALYLCASSLQGTNYGYTFGSGTRLTVV.

V usage is TRBV18 and J usage is TRBJ1-5; 8 bases are shared with TRBD1. V lost 0 bases and J lost 3; bases outside the gene matches: 4. Germline values: CDR1 KGHSH, CDR2 LQKENI. The CDR3 totals 16 residues. The CDR3 nucleotides read TGTGCCAGCTCACCACCGGGGACAGGCAACAATCAGCCCCAGCATTTT. It specifies CASSPPGTGNNQPQHF. Together with reference TRBV18 and TRBJ1-5, the CDR3 gives the full variable domain: NAGVMQNPRHLVRRRGQEARLRCSPMKGHSHVYWYRQLPEEGLKFMVYLQKENIIDESGMPKERFSAEFPKEGPSILRIQQVVRGDSAAYFCASSPPGTGNNQPQHFGDGTRLSIL.

The chain recombines TRBV4-1 with TRBJ2-3; possible D gene TRBD2, 6 bases. Germline V gene lookup returns CDR1 MGHRA and CDR2 YSYEKL. The CDR3 extends over 15 amino acids. V dropped 0 bases and J dropped 4 bases, with 11 bases sitting between them. CDR3 nucleotide sequence: TGCGCCAGCAGCCAAGATGGGCGGGAAGCAGATACGCAGTATTTT. Residues: CASSQDGREADTQYF.

This clone was counted ten times or more. For the CDR3, the DNA is TGTGCCAGCAGCTTGTTAGCGGGAGCTACCAATGAGCAGTTCTTC. It is translated as CASSLLAGATNEQFF. V usage is TRBV7-9 and J usage is TRBJ2-1; 9 bases line up with TRBD2. Germline V gene data show CDR1 as SEHNR and CDR2 as FQNEAQ (reference sequence). The CDR3 is 15 residues long. V lost 3 bases, J lost 6 bases, and 6 bases stayed unmatched.

This rearrangement joins TRBV11-2 to TRBJ2-7, with a tentative D call TRBD1 (5 bases). V gave up 3 bases and J gave up 4 bases, with 13 bases separating them. The CDR3 is 14 residues long. The germline V gene has CDR1 SGHAT and CDR2 FQNNGV. The CDR3 DNA reads TGTGCCAGCAGCTTGGGAAGGGGTACATACGAGCAGTACTTC. It codes for CASSLGRGTYEQYF.

This clone was counted a single time. V is TRBV18 and J is TRBJ1-2; 10 nucleotides match TRBD1. Germline trimming cut 3 bases from V and 10 bases from J; bases unmatched to any gene: 8. Germline CDR1 and CDR2: KGHSH and LQKENI. CDR3 length equals 14 residues. Here the CDR3 DNA reads TGTGCCAGCTCACCGACAGGGGGCAAGGGGTACTACACCTTC. It is translated as CASSPTGGKGYYTF.

This clone was detected a few times. V usage is TRBV5-1 and J usage is TRBJ1-3, with a possible D match to TRBD1 (6 bases). Between the trimmed V and J ends, which lost 3 bases and 4 bases, there was a span of 8 bases. The CDR3 loop spans 13 amino acids. Germline loops: CDR1 SGHRS, CDR2 YFSETQ. CDR3 sequence: CASSSGTGNTIYF. CDR3 nucleotides: TGCGCCAGCAGCTCCGGGACAGGAAACACCATATATTTT.

In this sample, this clone turned up many times. The chain uses TRBV29-1 and TRBJ2-1; 9 positions agree with TRBD2. The CDR3 is 13 amino acids. CDR1 and CDR2 (germline): SQVTM, ANQGSEA. The junction had 5 bases not matched to a gene; V was cut back by 5 bases and J by 6 bases. CDR3 loop: CSVLASGTNEQFF. The CDR3 DNA follows: TGCAGCGTTTTGGCTAGCGGGACCAATGAGCAGTTCTTC.

This clone was picked up a small number of times. The rearrangement links TRBV7-9 to TRBJ2-3, with a tentative D call TRBD1 (5 bases). Germline lookup yields CDR1 SEHNR and CDR2 FQNEAQ (reference sequence). CDR3 length: 12 amino acids. Between the trimmed V and J ends, which lost 3 bases and 5 bases, there was a span of 6 bases. The CDR3 region is CASSFDRDTQYF. The CDR3 bases are TGTGCCAGCAGCTTCGACAGAGATACGCAGTATTTT.

V is TRBV30 and J is TRBJ2-1; 10 bases fit TRBD1. The CDR3 extends over 13 amino acids. CDR1 and CDR2 (germline): GTSNPN, SVGIG (reference sequence). V gave up 8 bases and J gave up 8 bases; unmatched junction bases: 9. The CDR3 loop is CATSGTGVHEQFF. The CDR3 nucleotides read TGTGCCACATCCGGGACAGGGGTGCATGAGCAGTTCTTC.

This rearrangement joins TRBV27 to TRBJ2-7; the match to TRBD1 covers 10 bases. Germline V gene data show CDR1 as MNHEY and CDR2 as SMNVEV (reference sequence). The length of the CDR3 is 15 residues. The V segment lost 4 bases and the J segment 7 bases; nucleotides outside the gene matches: 10. The chain's CDR3 is CASSSVGQGIVEQYF. The CDR3 DNA reads as TGTGCCAGCAGTTCCGTGGGACAGGGGATAGTGGAGCAGTACTTC.

The CDR3 is CASSVASSGFYEQYF. In nucleotides, the CDR3 is TGTGCCAGCAGCGTAGCGTCTAGCGGGTTCTACGAGCAGTACTTC. The chain uses TRBV9 and TRBJ2-7; 8 bases fit TRBD2. J was trimmed by 3 bases and V by 0 bases; bases with no gene match: 5. The CDR3 consists of 15 residues. Germline assignment: CDR1 SGDLS and CDR2 YYNGEE.

The J gene is TRBJ1-5, the V gene TRBV30, with 9 nucleotides matching TRBD1. The CDR3 covers 15 residues. CDR1 and CDR2 (germline): GTSNPN, SVGIG (reference sequence). V shed 0 bases, J shed 4 bases, and the junction held 4 bases outside the gene matches. The CDR3 sequence is CAWSVPGTGNQPQHF. CDR3 bases: TGTGCCTGGAGTGTACCCGGGACAGGGAATCAGCCCCAGCATTTT.

The CDR3 protein is CASSIRDRGHSPLHF. The DNA of the CDR3 is TGTGCCAGCAGCATCCGGGACAGGGGGCATTCACCCCTCCACTTT. The chain employs TRBV7-2 and TRBJ1-6, with 12 nucleotides matching TRBD1. Germline V gives CDR1 SGHTA, CDR2 FQGNSA. The CDR3 spans 15 residues. With V trimmed by 5 bases and J by 8 bases, 4 bases remained unmatched.

This rearrangement joins TRBV9 to TRBJ1-2, with TRBD1 matching 7 bases. Per germline, CDR1 SGDLS and CDR2 YYNGEE. V was clipped by 1 base and J by 6 bases; unmatched bases: 12. CDR3 length equals 16 residues. In nucleotides, the CDR3 is TGTGCCAGCAGCGTATCTCTCCTCCAAGGGGGCAATGGCTACACCTTC. Translated: CASSVSLLQGGNGYTF.

This chain joins TRBV5-1 and TRBJ2-7; no reliable D call. Germline V CDR1 and CDR2: SGHRS, YFSETQ. The V end was cut by 4 bases, the J end by 4 bases, with 9 bases between. The length of the CDR3 is 12 residues. The CDR3 is CASSPPGYEQYF. The CDR3 DNA is TGCGCCAGCAGCCCTCCCGGTTACGAGCAGTACTTC.

In DNA form, the CDR3 reads TGCAGCGTTGGGGTAAGACAGGGAACGAACACTGAAGCTTTCTTT. As protein: CSVGVRQGTNTEAFF. This rearrangement joins TRBV29-1 to TRBJ1-1, with 7 bases identical to TRBD1. The CDR3 length is 15 residues. CDR1 and CDR2 (germline): SQVTM, ANQGSEA. Trimming took 4 bases from V and 1 from J; bases not matched to a gene: 9.

The J gene is TRBJ1-1, the V gene TRBV4-1; D is perhaps TRBD1 (5 bases). The CDR3 totals 16 residues. V was shortened by 4 bases and J by 2 bases, with 17 bases between the two germline ends. The germline gives CDR1 MGHRA, CDR2 YSYEKL. Written as DNA, the CDR3 is TGCGCCAGCAGCCCCTGGGGGGTTTCCCCAAACACTGAAGCTTTCTTT. Its protein product is CASSPWGVSPNTEAFF.